This TCR beta chain came from a study of cytomegalovirus exposure and HLA in healthy donors. PCR amplification relied on 60 Vbeta primers (plus 13 Jbeta primers). Produced via immunoSEQ multiplex PCR; TCRdb's table is partial and in-frame only. Here the sample spans roughly 220,000 clones, 75% being singletons. In the case of this clone: Its target is not known.

The V and J ends lost 0 bases and 7 bases respectively, with 18 bases between them. The CDR3 runs to 16 residues. The germline V gene has CDR1 SGHDN and CDR2 FVKESK. Study-wide points: A link between a missense DCLRE1C variant and TCR beta V- and J-gene trimming emerged from a later analysis. Researchers counted 180 or so TCR beta chains as cytomegalovirus-associated. Reports credit the classifier with highly specific, highly sensitive diagnosis of cytomegalovirus status.

The receptor's source is a woman aged 25 to 39 in good health and CMV-seronegative. The chain links TRBV14 to TRBJ1-1, with D maybe TRBD1 (6 bases). The sequencing sample was made of PBMCs. The CDR3 region is CASSQDFSPVDSEAFF. In DNA form, the CDR3 reads TGTGCCAGCAGCCAAGATTTCTCCCCGGTGGACAGTGAAGCTTTCTTT.